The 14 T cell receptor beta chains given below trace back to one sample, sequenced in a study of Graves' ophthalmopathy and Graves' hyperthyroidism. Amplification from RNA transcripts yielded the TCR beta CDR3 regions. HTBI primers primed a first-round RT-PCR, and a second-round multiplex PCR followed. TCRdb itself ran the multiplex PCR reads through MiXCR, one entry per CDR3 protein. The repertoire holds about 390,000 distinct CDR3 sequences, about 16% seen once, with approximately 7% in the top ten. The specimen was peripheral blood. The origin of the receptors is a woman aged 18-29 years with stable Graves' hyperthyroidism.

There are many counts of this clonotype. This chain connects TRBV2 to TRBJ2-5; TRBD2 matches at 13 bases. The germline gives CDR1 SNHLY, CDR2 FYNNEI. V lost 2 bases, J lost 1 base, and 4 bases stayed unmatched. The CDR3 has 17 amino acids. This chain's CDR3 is CASSEPRTSGGQETQYF. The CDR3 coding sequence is TGTGCCAGCAGTGAACCTAGGACTAGCGGGGGCCAAGAGACCCAGTACTTC. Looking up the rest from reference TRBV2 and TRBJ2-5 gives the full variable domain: EPEVTQTPSHQVTQMGQEVILRCVPISNHLYFYWYRQILGQKVEFLVSFYNNEISEKSEIFDDQFSVERPDGSNFTLKIRSTKLEDSAMYFCASSEPRTSGGQETQYFGPGTRLLVL.

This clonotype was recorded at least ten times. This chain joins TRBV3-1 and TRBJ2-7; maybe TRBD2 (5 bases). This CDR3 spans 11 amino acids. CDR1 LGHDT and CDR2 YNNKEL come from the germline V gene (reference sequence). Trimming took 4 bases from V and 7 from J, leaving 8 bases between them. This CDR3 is CASSPGWEQYF. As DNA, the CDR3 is TGTGCCAGCAGCCCGGGGTGGGAGCAGTACTTC.

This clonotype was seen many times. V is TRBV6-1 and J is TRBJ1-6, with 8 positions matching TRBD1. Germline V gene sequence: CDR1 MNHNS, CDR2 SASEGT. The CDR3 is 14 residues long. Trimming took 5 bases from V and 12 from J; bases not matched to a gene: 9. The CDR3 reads CASSPGTGRIPLHF. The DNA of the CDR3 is TGTGCCAGCAGTCCCGGGACAGGTCGGATACCCCTCCACTTT.

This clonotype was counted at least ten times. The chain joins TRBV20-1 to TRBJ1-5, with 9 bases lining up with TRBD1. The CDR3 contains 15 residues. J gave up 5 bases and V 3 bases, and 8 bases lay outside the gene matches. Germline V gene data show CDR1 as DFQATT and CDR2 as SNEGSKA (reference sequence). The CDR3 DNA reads TGCAGTGCTAGCGCGGGACAGGGATTGTATCAGCCCCAGCATTTT. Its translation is CSASAGQGLYQPQHF.

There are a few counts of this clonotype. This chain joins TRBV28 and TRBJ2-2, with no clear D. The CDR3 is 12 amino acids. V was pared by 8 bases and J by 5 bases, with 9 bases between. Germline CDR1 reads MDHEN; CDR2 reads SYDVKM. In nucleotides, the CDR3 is TGTGCCAGCGCAATCGCGACCGGGGAGCTGTTTTTT. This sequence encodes CASAIATGELFF. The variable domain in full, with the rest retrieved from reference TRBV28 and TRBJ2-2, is DVKVTQSSRYLVKRTGEKVFLECVQDMDHENMFWYRQDPGLGLRLIYFSYDVKMKEKGDIPEGYSVSREKKERFSLILESASTNQTSMYLCASAIATGELFFGEGSRLTVL.

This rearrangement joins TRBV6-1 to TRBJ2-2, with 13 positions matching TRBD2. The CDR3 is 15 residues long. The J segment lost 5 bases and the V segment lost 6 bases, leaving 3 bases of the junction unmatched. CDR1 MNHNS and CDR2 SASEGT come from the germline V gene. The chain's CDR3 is CASRGLAGVTGELFF. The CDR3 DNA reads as TGTGCCAGCAGAGGACTAGCGGGAGTAACCGGGGAGCTGTTTTTT.

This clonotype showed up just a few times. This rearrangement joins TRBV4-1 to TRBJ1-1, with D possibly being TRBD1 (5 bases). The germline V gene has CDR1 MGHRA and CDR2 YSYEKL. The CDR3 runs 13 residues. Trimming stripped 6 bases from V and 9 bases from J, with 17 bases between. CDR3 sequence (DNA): TGCGCCAGCAGTCCTATTCCAGGGTTCAAAGCTTTCTTT. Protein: CASSPIPGFKAFF.

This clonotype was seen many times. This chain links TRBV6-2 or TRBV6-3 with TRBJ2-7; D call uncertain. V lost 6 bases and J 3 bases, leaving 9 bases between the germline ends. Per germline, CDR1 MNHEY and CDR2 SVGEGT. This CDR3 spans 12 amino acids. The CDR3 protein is CASSTPRYEQYF. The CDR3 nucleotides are TGTGCCAGCAGCACTCCCCGCTACGAGCAGTACTTC.

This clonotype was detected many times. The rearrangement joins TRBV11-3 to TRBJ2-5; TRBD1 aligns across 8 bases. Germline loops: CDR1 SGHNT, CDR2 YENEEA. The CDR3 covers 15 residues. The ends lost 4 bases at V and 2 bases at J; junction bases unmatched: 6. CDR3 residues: CASSSGGTGQETQYF. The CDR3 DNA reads TGTGCCAGCAGCTCAGGCGGGACAGGACAAGAGACCCAGTACTTC. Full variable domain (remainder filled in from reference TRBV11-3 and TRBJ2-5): EAGVVQSPRYKIIEKKQPVAFWCNPISGHNTLYWYLQNLGQGPELLIRYENEEAVDDSQLPKDRFSAERLKGVDSTLKIQPAELGDSAVYLCASSSGGTGQETQYFGPGTRLLVL.

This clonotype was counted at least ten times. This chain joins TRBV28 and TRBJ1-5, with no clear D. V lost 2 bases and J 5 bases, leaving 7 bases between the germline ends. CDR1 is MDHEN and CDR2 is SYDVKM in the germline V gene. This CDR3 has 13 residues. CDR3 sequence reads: CASSLPGHQPQHF. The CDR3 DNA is TGTGCCAGCAGTTTACCCGGTCATCAGCCCCAGCATTTT. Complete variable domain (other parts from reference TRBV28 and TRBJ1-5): DVKVTQSSRYLVKRTGEKVFLECVQDMDHENMFWYRQDPGLGLRLIYFSYDVKMKEKGDIPEGYSVSREKKERFSLILESASTNQTSMYLCASSLPGHQPQHFGDGTRLSIL.

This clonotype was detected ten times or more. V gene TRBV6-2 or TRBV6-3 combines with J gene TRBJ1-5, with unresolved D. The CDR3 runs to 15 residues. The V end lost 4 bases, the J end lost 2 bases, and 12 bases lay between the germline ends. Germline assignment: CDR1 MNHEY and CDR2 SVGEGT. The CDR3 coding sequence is TGTGCCAGCAGTTGGAAGGGTTCGGGCAATCAGCCCCAGCATTTT. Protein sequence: CASSWKGSGNQPQHF.

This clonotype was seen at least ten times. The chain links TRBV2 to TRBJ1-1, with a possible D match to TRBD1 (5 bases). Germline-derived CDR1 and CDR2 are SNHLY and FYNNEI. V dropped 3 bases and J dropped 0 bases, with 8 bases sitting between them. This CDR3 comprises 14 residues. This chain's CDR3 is CASSEVRVNTEAFF. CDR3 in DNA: TGTGCCAGCAGTGAGGTCAGGGTGAACACTGAAGCTTTCTTT.

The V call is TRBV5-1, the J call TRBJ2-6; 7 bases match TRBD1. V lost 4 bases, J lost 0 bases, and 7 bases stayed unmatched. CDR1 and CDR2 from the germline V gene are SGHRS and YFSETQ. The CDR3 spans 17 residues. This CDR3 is CASSTGQKISGANVLTF. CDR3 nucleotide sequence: TGCGCCAGCAGCACGGGACAGAAAATCTCTGGGGCCAACGTCCTGACTTTC.

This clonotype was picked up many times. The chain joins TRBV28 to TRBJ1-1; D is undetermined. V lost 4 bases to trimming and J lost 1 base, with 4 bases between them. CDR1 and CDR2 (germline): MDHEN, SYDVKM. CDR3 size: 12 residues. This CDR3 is CASSWANTEAFF. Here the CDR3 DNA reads TGTGCCAGCAGTTGGGCGAACACTGAAGCTTTCTTT.